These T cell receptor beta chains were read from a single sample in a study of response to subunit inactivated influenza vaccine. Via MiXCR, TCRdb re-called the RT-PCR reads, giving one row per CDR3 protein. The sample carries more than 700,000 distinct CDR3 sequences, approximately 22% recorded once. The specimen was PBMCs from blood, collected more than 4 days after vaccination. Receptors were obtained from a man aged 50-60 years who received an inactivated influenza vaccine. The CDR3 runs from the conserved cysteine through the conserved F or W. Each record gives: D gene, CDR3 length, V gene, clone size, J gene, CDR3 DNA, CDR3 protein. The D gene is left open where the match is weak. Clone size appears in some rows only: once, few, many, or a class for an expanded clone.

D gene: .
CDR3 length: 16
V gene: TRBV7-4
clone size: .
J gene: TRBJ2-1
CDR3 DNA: TGTGCCAGGGGGGACTGGCGGGAAATCCCTTACAATGAGCAGTTCTTC
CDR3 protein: CARGDWREIPYNEQFF

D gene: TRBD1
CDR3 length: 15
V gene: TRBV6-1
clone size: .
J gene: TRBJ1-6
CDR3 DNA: TGTGCCAGCAAGATCCGGGACAGAAGATTTTCACCCCTCCACTTT
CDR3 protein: CASKIRDRRFSPLHF

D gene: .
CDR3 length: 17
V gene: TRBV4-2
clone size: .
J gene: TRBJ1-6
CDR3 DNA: TGTGCCAGCAGCCCTCGAGGCGGTCGCATGGGGAATTCACCCCTCCACTTT
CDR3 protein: CASSPRGGRMGNSPLHF

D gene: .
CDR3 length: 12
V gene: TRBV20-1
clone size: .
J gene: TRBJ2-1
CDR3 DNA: TGCAGTGCTGTTGACCCATTCAATGAGCAGTTCTTC
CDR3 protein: CSAVDPFNEQFF

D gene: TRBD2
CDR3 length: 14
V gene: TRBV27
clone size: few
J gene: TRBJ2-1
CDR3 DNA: TGTGCCAGCACGAAAAGCGGGAGGGCCAATGAGCAGTTCTTC
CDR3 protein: CASTKSGRANEQFF

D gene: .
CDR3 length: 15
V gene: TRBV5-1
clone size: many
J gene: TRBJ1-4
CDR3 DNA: TGCGCCAGCAGCCCCGAGTCCAGGGGAGGAGAAAAACTGTTTTTT
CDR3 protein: CASSPESRGGEKLFF

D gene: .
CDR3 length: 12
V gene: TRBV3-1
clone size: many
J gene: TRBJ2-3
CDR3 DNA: TGTGCCAGCAGCCAACGGGGAGATACGCAGTATTTT
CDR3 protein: CASSQRGDTQYF

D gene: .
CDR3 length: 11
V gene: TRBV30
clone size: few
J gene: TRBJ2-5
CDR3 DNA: TGTGCCTGGAGTGTACAAGAGACCCAGTACTTC
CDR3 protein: CAWSVQETQYF

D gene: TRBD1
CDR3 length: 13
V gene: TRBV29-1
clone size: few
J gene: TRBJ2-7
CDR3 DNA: TGCAGCGTTGAAACGACAGGGGGTTACGAGCAGTACTTC
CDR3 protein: CSVETTGGYEQYF

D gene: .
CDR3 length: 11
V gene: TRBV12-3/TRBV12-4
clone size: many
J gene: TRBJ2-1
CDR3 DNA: TGTGCCAGCAGTTTATATGATGAGCAGTTCTTC
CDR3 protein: CASSLYDEQFF

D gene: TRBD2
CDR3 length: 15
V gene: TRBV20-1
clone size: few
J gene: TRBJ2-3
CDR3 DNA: TGCAGTGCTAGTCGGACTAGCGGGATGACAGATACGCAGTATTTT
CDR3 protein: CSASRTSGMTDTQYF